This T cell receptor (beta chain) originates from a study of blood T cell repertoires in COVID-19. The wider study: T cells, B-cell-depleted T cells, or PBMCs supplied cDNA or gDNA.

Seattle cases were enrolled at active infection and followed longitudinally. Per the authors' pipeline: Estimated nucleated cell counts came from reference gene primer amplification. Clones were sequenced by immunoSEQ multiplex PCR, and TCRdb holds only the in-frame ones, with some missing. V and J calls and clone size are those listed in that table; D and trimming were worked out from the DNA. Found here are approximately 440,000 clones, approximately 88% of them singletons; the top ten hold roughly 13%. The CDR3 sequence is 20 residues long. CDR1 SGHNT and CDR2 YENEEA come from the germline V gene. Trimming at V came to 10 bases and at J to 1 base, leaving 17 bases not matched to a gene.

This chain links TRBV11-3 with TRBJ2-3, with 16 nucleotides matching TRBD2. This receptor was identified in a woman aged 50 to 65 with COVID-19, enrolled during active disease. The sequenced material came from peripheral blood. CDR3 sequence reads: CATPLTSGTSGGAGTDTQYF. The CDR3 region has the DNA TGTGCCACACCGCTGACTTCCGGGACTAGCGGGGGGGCTGGCACAGATACGCAGTATTTT.